These 16 T cell receptor beta chains were sequenced from one sample in a study of naive and memory T cell subsets. Both TRBC1 and TRBC2 were covered by a beta constant-region primer of two equimolar oligonucleotides. The ligated cDNA underwent four PCR rounds using SP2 and nested alpha and beta constant-region primers. TCRdb re-called the UMI-ligation and nested PCR reads with MiXCR, one entry per CDR3 protein. This table has 120,000 or so distinct CDR3 sequences, roughly 32% appearing once. The sequencing input was central memory CD4+ T cells from blood. These receptors originate from a human donor in good health.

The chain joins TRBV27 to TRBJ2-1; TRBD2 matches at 7 bases. Germline values: CDR1 MNHEY, CDR2 SMNVEV (reference sequence). The CDR3 is 16 residues long. V trimming: 5 bases; J trimming: 2 bases; junction bases outside the gene matches: 9. The CDR3 DNA sequence: TGTGCCAGCAGTCACAGGTTGGGGGGGGCCTACAATGAGCAGTTCTTC. Encoded protein: CASSHRLGGAYNEQFF.

In this sample, this clonotype turned up many times. DNA of the CDR3: TGTGCCAGCAGCTTCGGACTAGCGGGAGTTTCCGGGGAGCTGTTTTTT. Translated, it gives CASSFGLAGVSGELFF. The chain is built from TRBV7-6 and TRBJ2-2, with TRBD2 identical over 13 bases. Germline CDR1 SGHVS, CDR2 FNYEAQ. J gave up 6 bases and V 3 bases, and 4 bases lay outside the gene matches. The CDR3 covers 16 residues.

Only one count was recorded for this clonotype. This chain joins TRBV6-5 and TRBJ2-5; perhaps TRBD1 as D (5 bases). This CDR3 has 16 residues. V was cut by 2 bases and J by 1 base, with 14 bases left in between. CDR1 and CDR2 from the germline V gene are MNHEY and SVGAGI. CDR3 coding DNA: TGTGCCAGCAGTTACACCTTGGGGCGGACCCAAGAGACCCAGTACTTC. The encoded protein is CASSYTLGRTQETQYF.

The chain uses TRBV5-1 and TRBJ2-7; TRBD2 agrees at 7 bases. The CDR3 runs 15 residues. J lost 0 bases, V lost 3 bases, and 6 bases had no gene match. Looked up from germline, CDR1 is SGHRS and CDR2 is YFSETQ. The CDR3 loop is CASSSAGGGSYEQYF. The CDR3 DNA reads as TGCGCCAGCAGCTCGGCAGGCGGGGGCTCCTACGAGCAGTACTTC. The entire variable domain, with the rest obtained from reference TRBV5-1 and TRBJ2-7, is as follows: KAGVTQTPRYLIKTRGQQVTLSCSPISGHRSVSWYQQTPGQGLQFLFEYFSETQRNKGNFPGRFSGRQFSNSRSEMNVSTLELGDSALYLCASSSAGGGSYEQYFGPGTRLTVT.

This chain joins TRBV9 and TRBJ2-3; the D gene is possibly TRBD2 (6 bases). This CDR3 comprises 18 residues. The V gene lost 4 bases and the J gene lost 3 bases, with 24 bases spanning the gap. Germline values: CDR1 SGDLS, CDR2 YYNGEE. The chain's CDR3 is CASSPRRVAAGSTDTQYF. The CDR3 nucleotides are TGTGCCAGCAGCCCACGTAGAGTCGCCGCGGGGTCTACAGATACGCAGTATTTT.

Comments on this clonotype: A read error may account for a junction end that differs from germline. CDR3 loop: CASTGLAVGTDMQYF. Written as DNA, the CDR3 is TGTGCCAGCACGGGACTAGCCGTTGGCACAGATATGCAGTATTTT. This rearrangement joins TRBV2 to TRBJ2-3, with TRBD2 matching 9 bases. The CDR3 loop spans 15 amino acids. Germline assignment: CDR1 SNHLY and CDR2 FYNNEI.

The chain links TRBV5-1 to TRBJ2-3; D ambiguous. CDR1 is SGHRS and CDR2 is YFSETQ in the germline V gene. Trimming stripped 1 base from V and 3 bases from J, with 15 bases between. CDR3 length: 16 amino acids. The CDR3 reads CASSLFQEYYTDTQYF. The CDR3 DNA is TGCGCCAGCAGCTTGTTTCAGGAGTACTATACAGATACGCAGTATTTT.

V and J are TRBV6-6 and TRBJ2-5; 7 bases fit TRBD1. The CDR3 is made up of 14 amino acids. From germline, CDR1 is MNHNY and CDR2 SVGAGI (reference sequence). V lost 6 bases to trimming and J lost 4 bases; unmatched junction nucleotides: 8. The CDR3, as DNA: TGTGCCAGCAGACTACAGGGGCCAACAGAGACCCAGTACTTC. This codes for CASRLQGPTETQYF.

This clonotype was detected a few times. The chain combines TRBV12-3 or TRBV12-4 with TRBJ2-1; the D is unclear. The CDR3 consists of 12 residues. V was cut by 3 bases and J by 6 bases, with 6 bases left in between. CDR3 nucleotide sequence: TGTGCCAGCAGTTTTGGTCCCAATGAGCAGTTCTTC. It specifies CASSFGPNEQFF.

This clonotype was detected only a few times. The CDR3 bases are TGTGCCAGCAGTTTATTGGGTTCCACCAACTACGAGCAGTACTTC. Translated, it gives CASSLLGSTNYEQYF. The V call is TRBV28, the J call TRBJ2-7; no reliable D call. Germline CDR1 and CDR2: MDHEN and SYDVKM. The V and J ends lost 1 base and 3 bases respectively, with 13 bases between them. The CDR3 is made up of 15 amino acids.

The rearrangement uses TRBV7-2 and TRBJ2-1, with D perhaps matching TRBD2 (6 bases). Trimming took 4 bases from V and 2 from J, leaving 9 bases between them. The germline V gene encodes CDR1 SGHTA and CDR2 FQGNSA. The CDR3 consists of 14 residues. This CDR3 reads CASSSGAAYNEQFF. As DNA, the CDR3 is TGTGCCAGCAGCTCGGGAGCGGCCTACAATGAGCAGTTCTTC.

The genes are TRBV6-6 and TRBJ2-1, with 9 bases aligning to TRBD1. The CDR3 has 13 amino acids. Germline V CDR1 and CDR2: MNHNY, SVGAGI (reference sequence). With V trimmed by 4 bases and J by 13 bases, 8 bases remained unmatched. Here the CDR3 reads CASSWGQGTSQFF. In nucleotides, the CDR3 is TGTGCCAGCAGTTGGGGACAGGGCACATCTCAGTTCTTC.

This clonotype was recorded a few times. This chain links TRBV11-2 with TRBJ2-5; 10 nucleotides align to TRBD2. Germline V gene lookup returns CDR1 SGHAT and CDR2 FQNNGV. This CDR3 contains 14 residues. The J segment lost 5 bases and the V segment lost 5 bases, leaving 5 bases of the junction unmatched. CDR3 sequence (DNA): TGTGCCAGCAGCCTAGCGGGAGTAATGGAGACCCAGTACTTC. Translating it yields CASSLAGVMETQYF.

This clonotype was picked up a small number of times. V and J are TRBV6-5 and TRBJ2-2; D is unclear. V lost 5 bases to trimming and J lost 2 bases, with 12 bases between them. CDR1 and CDR2 (germline): MNHEY, SVGAGI. The CDR3 spans 15 residues. CDR3 in amino acids: CASSRLLPNTGELFF. CDR3 DNA sequence: TGTGCCAGCAGTCGGCTTTTACCCAACACCGGGGAGCTGTTTTTT.

This clonotype was observed many times. The chain links TRBV7-9 to TRBJ2-3; a weak D match, TRBD1 (6 bases). The V gene lost 3 bases and the J gene lost 2 bases, with 12 bases spanning the gap. The germline V gene has CDR1 SEHNR and CDR2 FQNEAQ (reference sequence). This CDR3 has 15 amino acids. CDR3 amino acids: CASSLRKGVTDTQYF. CDR3 coding DNA: TGTGCCAGCAGCTTGAGGAAGGGGGTCACAGATACGCAGTATTTT. Complete variable domain (other parts from reference TRBV7-9 and TRBJ2-3): DTGVSQNPRHKITKRGQNVTFRCDPISEHNRLYWYRQTLGQGPEFLTYFQNEAQLEKSRLLSDRFSAERPKGSFSTLEIQRTEQGDSAMYLCASSLRKGVTDTQYFGPGTRLTVL.

The rearrangement uses TRBV2 and TRBJ2-7; 7 positions match TRBD1. Germline loops: CDR1 SNHLY, CDR2 FYNNEI. Trimming took 2 bases from V and 6 from J; bases not matched to a gene: 1. The CDR3 contains 12 residues. The CDR3 reads CASSENRGEQYF. In DNA, the CDR3 is TGTGCCAGCAGTGAAAACAGGGGCGAGCAGTACTTC.